The T cell receptor (beta chain) described here comes from a study of blood T cell repertoires in COVID-19. With 1 base removed from V and 5 bases from J, the gap between germline ends came to 14 bases. The CDR3 loop spans 15 amino acids. CDR1 is SGHTA and CDR2 is FQGNSA in the germline V gene. Original processing methods: Reference gene primer amplification in the assay estimated nucleated cell counts. This table comes from immunoSEQ multiplex PCR, and its TCRdb copy is limited to in-frame clones, with some not included. V, J and clone size are those of that table, while D and trimming were read from the DNA. Here the sample spans 300,000 to 400,000 clones, over 80% being singletons. Seattle patient enrollment occurred during active infection, with longitudinal follow-up thereafter.

This sequence was found in a man aged 30 to 45 with COVID-19, enrolled during active disease. Input material: peripheral blood. The chain couples TRBV7-2 to TRBJ2-5; TRBD2 is a possible D gene (6 bases). The CDR3, as DNA: TGTGCCAGCAGCTTAGGTGGCGGCCGGGGGGAGACCCAGTACTTC. This sequence encodes CASSLGGGRGETQYF.